This TCR beta chain was captured by sequencing in a study of blood T cells in healthy people across ages. Study-level points and caveats: Naive T cell percentage and TCR beta diversity correlated strongly.

Worth noting for this clonotype: Antigen specificity is unknown.

With a J-beta primer mix and a sample-barcoded 5' primer, a second PCR ran roughly 6 to 11 cycles. TCRdb recomputed calls from the 5' RACE reads with MiXCR, one row per CDR3 protein. The table lists 2 million or so distinct CDR3 sequences, about 49% of them singletons. Trimming cost V 7 bases and J 4 bases; bases outside gene matches: 6. CDR3 length: 14 residues. Germline CDR1 is MNHNY and CDR2 is SVGAGI (reference sequence). The receptor was derived from a woman in her thirties or forties in good health. The chain carries TRBV6-6 and TRBJ1-2; 10 bases map to TRBD1. Sequences were obtained from blood. The CDR3 reads CASILGQGVYGYTF. The CDR3 DNA reads TGTGCCAGCATTCTAGGACAGGGGGTCTATGGCTACACCTTC.